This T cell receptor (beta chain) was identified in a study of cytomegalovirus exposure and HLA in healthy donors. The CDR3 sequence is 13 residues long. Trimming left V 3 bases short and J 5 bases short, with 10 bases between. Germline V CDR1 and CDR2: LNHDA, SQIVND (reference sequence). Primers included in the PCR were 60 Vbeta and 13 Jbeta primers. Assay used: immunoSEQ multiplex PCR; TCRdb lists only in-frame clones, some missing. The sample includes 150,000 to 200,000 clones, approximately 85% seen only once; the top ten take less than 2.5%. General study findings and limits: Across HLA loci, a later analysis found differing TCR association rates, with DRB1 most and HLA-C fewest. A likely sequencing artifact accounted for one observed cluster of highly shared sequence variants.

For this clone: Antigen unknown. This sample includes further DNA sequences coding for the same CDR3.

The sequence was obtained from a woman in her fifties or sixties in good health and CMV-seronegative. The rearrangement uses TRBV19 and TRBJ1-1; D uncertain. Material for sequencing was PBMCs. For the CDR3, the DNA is TGTGCCAGTAGTATTAACGGGGATACTGAAGCTTTCTTT. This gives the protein CASSINGDTEAFF. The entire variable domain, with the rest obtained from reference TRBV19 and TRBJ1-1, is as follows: DGGITQSPKYLFRKEGQNVTLSCEQNLNHDAMYWYRQDPGQGLRLIYYSQIVNDFQKGDIAEGYSVSREKKESFPLTVTSAQKNPTAFYLCASSINGDTEAFFGQGTRLTVV.